The 3 T cell receptor beta chains below come from one sample, sequenced in a study of blood T cells in healthy people across ages. A sample-barcoded 5' primer and a J-beta primer mix were used in a second PCR of roughly 7 to 12 cycles. TCRdb passed the 5' RACE reads through MiXCR, listing each CDR3 protein once. The sample carries around 1,800,000 distinct CDR3 sequences, 30% to 40% recorded once. Sample: blood. The receptors come from a human donor in good health.

This clonotype was counted at least ten times. The CDR3, as DNA: TGCGCCAGCAGCCCAGGGGATTCCGTCACAGATACGCAGTATTTT. It is translated as CASSPGDSVTDTQYF. The chain combines TRBV5-1 with TRBJ2-3; tentative D call: TRBD1 (6 bases). Germline V lookup: CDR1 SGHRS, CDR2 YFSETQ. The V end lost 4 bases, the J end lost 2 bases, and 14 bases lay between the germline ends. The CDR3 totals 15 residues.

This chain joins TRBV13 and TRBJ2-2; 8 nucleotides agree with TRBD2. Trimming cost V 4 bases and J 7 bases; bases outside gene matches: 2. CDR1 and CDR2 (germline): PRHDT, FYEKMQ (reference sequence). The CDR3 loop spans 13 amino acids. The CDR3 protein is CASSWGLGGELFF. CDR3 in DNA: TGTGCCAGCAGCTGGGGACTAGGCGGGGAGCTGTTTTTT.

This rearrangement joins TRBV9 to TRBJ1-2; D uncertain. Germline V CDR1 and CDR2: SGDLS, YYNGEE. This CDR3 comprises 14 residues. With 3 bases removed from V and 2 bases from J, the gap between germline ends came to 11 bases. The CDR3 spells CASSETSQNYGYTF. DNA of the CDR3: TGTGCCAGCAGCGAGACTTCCCAGAACTATGGCTACACCTTC.